This TCR beta chain comes out of a study of Graves' ophthalmopathy and Graves' hyperthyroidism. Study in general: Sampling took place at initial diagnosis, with peripheral blood obtained before any treatment.

Amplified TCR beta CDR3 regions were obtained using RNA transcripts as template. HTBI primers primed a first-round RT-PCR, and a second-round multiplex PCR followed. TCRdb re-derived calls from the multiplex PCR reads in MiXCR, one entry per CDR3 protein. Among roughly 420,000 distinct CDR3 sequences, under 25% were seen once, and the ten largest hold more than 2.5%. This clonotype came up many times. Calling hyperthyroidism stable required that no ophthalmopathy show up within 18 months of follow-up. PBMCs were isolated from an approximately 9.4 ml sample of fresh peripheral blood. This CDR3 has 13 amino acids. Germline V gives CDR1 SGHTA, CDR2 FQGTGA. The ends were cut back, 6 bases at V and 2 bases at J, with 10 bases in the middle.

This rearrangement joins TRBV7-3 to TRBJ1-1; D possibly corresponds to TRBD1 (5 bases). The sequence was collected from a woman under 30 with stable Graves' hyperthyroidism. The specimen was peripheral blood. CDR3 in DNA: TGTGCCAGCAGTTGGACACCTAACACTGAAGCTTTCTTT. Amino acids: CASSWTPNTEAFF.